A few counts support the clone carrying this T cell receptor beta chain. Its matching antigen is unknown. These data are taken from a study of T cell repertoires in cytomegalovirus infection. Study details: It can be stated that public TCR beta signatures indicated CMV infection as well as a matching HLA type.

Study-wide findings and caveats: CMV carriers having the relevant HLA were flagged by cumulative public TCR beta family frequency. CMV-specific TCR beta clonotypes restricted by HLA-C were the ones dominating the ex vivo response.

TCRdb processed the reads anew with MiXCR; each CDR3 protein has one entry. This table holds 200,000 to 250,000 distinct CDR3 sequences, approximately 22% found once. The CDR3 is made up of 13 amino acids. V lost 5 bases and J 0 bases, leaving 7 bases between the germline ends. In germline, CDR1 is SQVTM, CDR2 ANQGSEA. The origin of this receptor is a human donor in good health (CMV status not recorded). Some clones in this sample may be carry-over from other donors' samples. Source material: CD8+ T cells from PBMCs. The V call is TRBV29-1, the J call TRBJ2-2; unclear D gene. The CDR3 loop reads CSVWAANTGELFF. The CDR3 DNA is TGCAGCGTTTGGGCAGCGAACACCGGGGAGCTGTTTTTT.